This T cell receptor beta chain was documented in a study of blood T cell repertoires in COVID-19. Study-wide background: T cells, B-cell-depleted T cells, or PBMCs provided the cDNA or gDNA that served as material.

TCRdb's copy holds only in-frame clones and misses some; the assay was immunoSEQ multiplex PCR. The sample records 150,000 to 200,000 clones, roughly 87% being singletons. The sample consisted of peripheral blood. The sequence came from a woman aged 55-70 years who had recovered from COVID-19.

CDR3 in amino acids: CASKSTRGGATEAFF. The CDR3 coding sequence is TGTGCCAGCAAATCAACGAGGGGCGGGGCAACTGAAGCTTTCTTT. The J gene is TRBJ1-1, the V gene TRBV28; D may be TRBD1 (5 bases). The CDR3 covers 15 residues. The V end was cut by 7 bases, the J end by 5 bases, with 20 bases between. Germline V CDR1 and CDR2: MDHEN, SYDVKM.